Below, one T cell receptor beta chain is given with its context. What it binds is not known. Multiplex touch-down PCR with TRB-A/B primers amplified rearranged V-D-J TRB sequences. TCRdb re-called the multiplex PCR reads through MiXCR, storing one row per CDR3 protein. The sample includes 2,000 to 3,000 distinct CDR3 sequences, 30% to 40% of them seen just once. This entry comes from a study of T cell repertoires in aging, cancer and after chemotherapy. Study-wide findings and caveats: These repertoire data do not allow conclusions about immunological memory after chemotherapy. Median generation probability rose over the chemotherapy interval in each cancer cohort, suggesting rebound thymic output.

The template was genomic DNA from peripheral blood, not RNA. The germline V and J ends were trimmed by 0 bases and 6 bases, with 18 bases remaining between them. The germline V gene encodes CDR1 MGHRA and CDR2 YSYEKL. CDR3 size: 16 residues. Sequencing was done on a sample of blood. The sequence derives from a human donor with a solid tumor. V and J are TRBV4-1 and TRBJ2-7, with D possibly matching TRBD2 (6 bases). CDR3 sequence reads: CASSQDRGGFGGEQYF. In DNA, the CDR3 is TGCGCCAGCAGCCAAGATCGGGGAGGTTTCGGTGGCGAGCAGTACTTC.